This is a list of T cell receptor beta chains from one sample in a study of blood T cell repertoires in COVID-19. Generated by immunoSEQ multiplex PCR, the TCRdb table keeps only in-frame clones and is missing some. This table holds approximately 69,000 clones, roughly 80% found once. Sequenced sample: peripheral blood. These receptors all come from a man aged 50-59 years with COVID-19, enrolled during active disease. CDR3s include the opening cysteine and the closing phenylalanine or tryptophan.

J	V	CDR3
TRBJ2-1	TRBV30	CAWSAGLAGGPSYNEQFF
TRBJ2-7	TRBV12-3/TRBV12-4	CASSIGTPYEQYF
TRBJ1-3	TRBV10-3	CAITPDRGTGNTIYF
TRBJ2-1	TRBV5-6	CASSPSGGARGEQFF
TRBJ2-5	TRBV29-1	CSVEQGWQETQYF
TRBJ2-3	TRBV5-6	CASTPPAVPLLDTQYF
TRBJ2-2	TRBV3-1/TRBV3-2	CASSPYTGELFF
TRBJ1-4	TRBV10-3	CAIGEQGYEKLFF
TRBJ2-1	TRBV24-1	CATSAAGEVSNEQFF
TRBJ2-1	TRBV7-2	CASSSPIAGGGYNEQFF
TRBJ2-7	TRBV7-9	CASSPWTEHYEQYF
TRBJ2-1	TRBV5-1	CASGWTGMYNEQFF
TRBJ1-2	TRBV5-1	CASSLEGATGDYGYTF
TRBJ2-2	TRBV13	CASSWGGQDTGELFF
TRBJ2-7	TRBV5-1	CASSSYRTDSSYEQYF
TRBJ1-1	TRBV12-5	CASGFSRDTEAFF
TRBJ1-2	TRBV11-2	CASSSPDRGKDGYTF
TRBJ1-2	TRBV6-5	CASARASNYGYTF
TRBJ1-1	TRBV18	CASSPQGQREAFF
TRBJ2-3	TRBV7-3	CASSLSPGGTDTQYF
TRBJ1-1	TRBV12-3/TRBV12-4	CASSLFRGNEAFF
TRBJ2-3	TRBV19	CASSPEGGTDTQYF
TRBJ2-5	TRBV4-2	CASSQGKGGGTQYF
TRBJ2-5	TRBV5-4	CASTRGGGQETQYF
TRBJ2-1	TRBV5-1	CASSWKRGGLFHEQFF
TRBJ2-1	TRBV19	CASKRGAGGIYNEQFF
TRBJ1-2	TRBV11-2	CASSPLHGGYTF
TRBJ1-2	TRBV7-8	CASTQGSANYGYTF
TRBJ1-2	TRBV4-3	CASSQATGGAYGYTF
TRBJ2-7	TRBV27	CASRLGQGFSYEQYF
TRBJ2-1	TRBV7-9	CASSLGTRYDEQFF
TRBJ1-1	TRBV12-3/TRBV12-4	CASSRQATSEAFF
TRBJ2-3	TRBV5-4	CASSLYSGGNTDTQYF